The rows below give T cell receptor beta chains drawn from one sample of a study of T cells in severe cutaneous drug reactions. TCRdb reprocessed the multiplex PCR reads and stores each CDR3 protein as one record, lacking DNA. The sample totals about 1,900 distinct CDR3 sequences; its top ten clones hold roughly 31%. Sequencing was done on a sample of PBMCs. The receptors here all came from a human donor with Stevens-Johnson syndrome, a severe cutaneous drug reaction. The CDR3 runs from the conserved cysteine through the conserved F or W. Only some rows state a clone size, as once, few, many or a class for expanded clones.

size,V,J,CDR3
medium-sized,TRBV7-2,TRBJ1-3,CASSLVSGAGNTIYF
.,TRBV20-1,TRBJ2-5,CSARGATSGRETQYF
medium-sized,TRBV5-1,TRBJ2-7,CASSLEGVPGEQYF
medium-sized,TRBV11-3,TRBJ2-3,CASSAGLAALDTQYF
medium-sized,TRBV19,TRBJ2-1,CASSIERGYNEQFF
.,TRBV29-1,TRBJ2-3,CSVEGQGSITDTQYF
medium-sized,TRBV7-9,TRBJ2-1,CASSLTLADSTHEQFF
medium-sized,TRBV4-2,TRBJ2-4,CASSQDWGGLAKNIQYF
.,TRBV4-2,TRBJ1-1,CASSQDRLGFGNTEAFF
.,TRBV11-2,TRBJ1-3,CASSSLQGRNTIYF
.,TRBV20-1,TRBJ2-7,CSARDQVAGLSYEQYF
medium-sized,TRBV6-5,TRBJ2-3,CASSYSGLGGSTTDTQYF
medium-sized,TRBV12-3/TRBV12-4,TRBJ2-2,CASSPGTSMGTGELFF
.,TRBV6-5,TRBJ2-1,CASSYQAASYNEQFF
medium-sized,TRBV24-1,TRBJ1-5,CATSDPRGASNQPQHF
.,TRBV6-6,TRBJ2-7,CASSYLDMSSYEQYF
.,TRBV20-1,TRBJ1-1,CSARIGRAYTEAFF
medium-sized,TRBV6-1,TRBJ2-4,CASRDAFKNIQYF
.,TRBV7-6,TRBJ2-7,CASSFPATTYEQYF
medium-sized,TRBV6-2/TRBV6-3,TRBJ2-1,CASSSPGRLSYNEQFF
medium-sized,TRBV4-1,TRBJ1-2,CASSQDVEGRGLYGYTF
medium-sized,TRBV7-9,TRBJ1-1,CASSFDRTPSEAFF
large,TRBV27,TRBJ1-1,CASSYQGGTEAFF
medium-sized,TRBV6-1,TRBJ2-1,CASSYGQGRYNEQFF
medium-sized,TRBV9,TRBJ2-5,CASSADRGRDQETQYF
medium-sized,TRBV6-5,TRBJ1-5,CASSYSNRNQPQHF
medium-sized,TRBV7-9,TRBJ2-1,CASSAGTGGRNEQFF
.,TRBV12-3/TRBV12-4,TRBJ2-1,CASSPLQGAAGNEQFF
medium-sized,TRBV7-9,TRBJ1-1,CASSLVGQLEAFF
medium-sized,TRBV10-2,TRBJ1-1,CASSEGSDTEAFF
medium-sized,TRBV7-2,TRBJ2-3,CASSPRTSGGRDTQYF
.,TRBV20-1,TRBJ1-2,CSARFSGGEDNYGYTF
medium-sized,TRBV28,TRBJ2-5,CASSISTGTAYQETQYF